Listed here are 29 T cell receptor beta chains from one sample, sequenced in a study of Ad26.COV2.S vaccination and SARS-CoV-2 variants. The sample's treatment: around 19 received Ad26.COV2.S at low or high dose, single or two shots; about 5 received placebo; per-sample allocation not given. The investigators took samples on day 63 after the first vaccine or placebo injection. Using immunoSEQ multiplex PCR, the repertoire was profiled, and TCRdb retains in-frame clones only, with some absent. Here the sample spans hundreds of thousands of clones, 80% to 90% being singletons. Sequencing was performed on peripheral blood, taken in a trial of Ad26.COV2.S vaccine versus placebo. These receptors were taken from a person aged 18-65 years who received the Ad26.COV2.S COVID-19 vaccine or a placebo.

The chain employs TRBV5-1 and TRBJ2-1, with 9 bases identical to TRBD1. Trimming at V came to 4 bases and at J to 6 bases, leaving 2 bases not matched to a gene. The germline gives CDR1 SGHRS, CDR2 YFSETQ. This CDR3 has 13 residues. The CDR3 sequence: CASSPGQGNEQFF. CDR3 DNA: TGCGCCAGCAGCCCGGGACAGGGCAATGAGCAGTTCTTC.

This chain links TRBV2 with TRBJ2-5; D not certain. The CDR3 is 12 residues long. Deletions cut 8 bases from V and 0 bases from J, with 7 bases between. Germline V gene sequence: CDR1 SNHLY, CDR2 FYNNEI. The CDR3 loop is CASLRYQETQYF. The CDR3 nucleotides read TGTGCCAGCCTGCGGTACCAAGAGACCCAGTACTTC. Together with reference TRBV2 and TRBJ2-5, the CDR3 gives the full variable domain: EPEVTQTPSHQVTQMGQEVILRCVPISNHLYFYWYRQILGQKVEFLVSFYNNEISEKSEIFDDQFSVERPDGSNFTLKIRSTKLEDSAMYFCASLRYQETQYFGPGTRLLVL.

V usage is TRBV4-3 and J usage is TRBJ1-2; D call uncertain. The V end lost 6 bases, the J end lost 7 bases, and 18 bases lay between the germline ends. Looked up from germline, CDR1 is LGHNA and CDR2 is YSLEER. The CDR3 consists of 14 residues. Here the CDR3 reads CASSPQFRAPGYTF. CDR3 DNA sequence: TGCGCCAGCAGTCCACAATTTCGGGCTCCTGGCTACACCTTC.

The chain links TRBV9 to TRBJ1-3, with D perhaps matching TRBD1 (5 bases). Deletions cut 6 bases from V and 3 bases from J, with 19 bases between. This CDR3 is built from 16 residues. The V gene's germline CDR1 is SGDLS and CDR2 YYNGEE. The CDR3 reads CASTASEGLGGNTIYF. Here the CDR3 DNA reads TGTGCCAGCACCGCCTCTGAGGGGCTGGGTGGAAACACCATATATTTT.

This clone was counted a single time. CDR3 bases: TGTGCCAGCAGCCAAGGCAGGCGGGAGAGGACCTACGAGCAGTACTTC. Translated, it gives CASSQGRRERTYEQYF. The chain joins TRBV4-2 to TRBJ2-7, with 7 bases aligning to TRBD2. The ends lost 1 base at V and 2 bases at J; junction bases unmatched: 8. Looked up from germline, CDR1 is LGHNA and CDR2 is YNFKEQ. The CDR3 runs 16 residues.

The gene calls are TRBV3-1 (or the pseudogene TRBV3-2) and TRBJ1-3; maybe TRBD1 (6 bases). This CDR3 is built from 15 residues. Germline assignment: CDR1 LGHDT and CDR2 YNNKEL (reference sequence). The V gene lost 3 bases and the J gene lost 2 bases, with 11 bases spanning the gap. The CDR3 loop reads CASSHQGTTGNTIYF. The DNA of the CDR3 is TGTGCCAGCAGCCATCAGGGGACCACTGGAAACACCATATATTTT.

This clone was seen a single time. The chain has TRBV7-9 and TRBJ2-5; perhaps D is TRBD1 or TRBD2 (5 bases each). Trimming removed 3 bases from V and 5 bases from J, with 16 bases in between. This CDR3 has 15 residues. CDR1 and CDR2 from the germline V gene are SEHNR and FQNEAQ (reference sequence). The CDR3 nucleotides read TGTGCCAGCAGCTTCGGGGCCCCACTCGTGGAGACCCAGTACTTC. Translated, it gives CASSFGAPLVETQYF.

This clone was seen just once. V usage is TRBV19 and J usage is TRBJ1-2; D call uncertain. The CDR3 has 13 amino acids. The ends were cut back, 5 bases at V and 0 bases at J, with 7 bases in the middle. Germline V gene lookup returns CDR1 LNHDA and CDR2 SQIVND (reference sequence). The CDR3, as DNA: TGTGCCAGTAGTTCCAACGCTAACTATGGCTACACCTTC. It is translated as CASSSNANYGYTF.

The V call is TRBV14, the J call TRBJ2-3; perhaps TRBD2 as D (6 bases). Germline V gene data show CDR1 as SGHDN and CDR2 as FVKESK. V was shortened by 4 bases and J by 4 bases, with 9 bases between the two germline ends. The CDR3 covers 13 residues. The CDR3 region has the DNA TGTGCCAGCAGCCCCGGGAGCGCAGATACGCAGTATTTT. This codes for CASSPGSADTQYF.

The V call is TRBV19, the J call TRBJ2-7; D remains unclear. The V end was cut by 5 bases, the J end by 4 bases, with 12 bases between. CDR3 length: 13 amino acids. Germline values: CDR1 LNHDA, CDR2 SQIVND (reference sequence). The CDR3 loop is CASSARAGYEQYF. The CDR3, as DNA: TGTGCCAGTAGTGCACGCGCAGGTTACGAGCAGTACTTC.

The gene calls are TRBV5-4 and TRBJ2-5; D is unresolved. V dropped 0 bases and J dropped 1 base, with 10 bases sitting between them. The CDR3 runs to 15 residues. Germline V gives CDR1 SGHNT, CDR2 YYREEE (reference sequence). CDR3 sequence (DNA): TGTGCCAGCAGCTTGGCCGTCGGGCCCCAAGAGACCCAGTACTTC. Encoded protein: CASSLAVGPQETQYF.

This chain connects TRBV29-1 to TRBJ2-5; D is possibly TRBD2 (6 bases). There are 12 residues in the CDR3. V lost 1 base to trimming and J lost 10 bases, with 13 bases between them. The germline V gene has CDR1 SQVTM and CDR2 ANQGSEA. CDR3 loop: CSVEGRRGDQYF. The CDR3 DNA is TGCAGCGTTGAAGGTCGGCGGGGAGACCAGTACTTC.

This clone was recorded once. This rearrangement joins TRBV5-1 to TRBJ2-5, with 13 bases matching TRBD2. J was trimmed by 4 bases and V by 3 bases; bases with no gene match: 6. The V gene's germline CDR1 is SGHRS and CDR2 YFSETQ. The CDR3 extends over 16 amino acids. The CDR3 reads CASSSGLAGVSETQYF. CDR3 in DNA: TGCGCCAGCAGCTCTGGACTAGCGGGGGTTTCAGAGACCCAGTACTTC.

This chain uses TRBV11-2 with TRBJ1-5; D uncertain. The CDR3 length is 14 residues. CDR1 is SGHAT and CDR2 is FQNNGV in the germline V gene. V was pared by 2 bases and J by 3 bases, with 8 bases between. CDR3: CASSLNSVNQPQHF. CDR3 DNA: TGTGCCAGCAGCTTAAACTCTGTCAATCAGCCCCAGCATTTT.

V gene TRBV6-5 combines with J gene TRBJ1-1, with TRBD1 matching 7 bases. CDR1 is MNHEY and CDR2 is SVGAGI in the germline V gene. The CDR3 loop spans 15 amino acids. Trimming removed 2 bases from V and 4 bases from J; junction bases left unmatched: 7. CDR3 in amino acids: CASSYTQGGATEAFF. The DNA for the CDR3 is TGTGCCAGCAGTTACACGCAGGGGGGGGCCACTGAAGCTTTCTTT.

The chain couples TRBV5-5 to TRBJ1-4; D uncertain. V was pared by 2 bases and J by 5 bases, with 10 bases between. Germline CDR1 reads SGHKS; CDR2 reads YYEKEE (reference sequence). This CDR3 has 14 residues. CDR3 sequence (DNA): TGTGCCAGCAGCTTTCAAATGGGGAATGAAAAACTGTTTTTT. The encoded protein is CASSFQMGNEKLFF. The variable domain in full, completed from reference TRBV5-5 and TRBJ1-4, reads DAGVTQSPTHLIKTRGQQVTLRCSPISGHKSVSWYQQVLGQGPQFIFQYYEKEERGRGNFPDRFSARQFPNYSSELNVNALLLGDSALYLCASSFQMGNEKLFFGSGTQLSVL.

This CDR3 reads CASSLLLNEKLFF. CDR3 nucleotide sequence: TGTGCCAGCAGTTTACTCCTGAATGAAAAACTGTTTTTT. The J gene is TRBJ1-4, the V gene TRBV28; D remains unclear. Trimming cost V 2 bases and J 5 bases, with 6 bases left between them. The length of the CDR3 is 13 residues. Germline V gives CDR1 MDHEN, CDR2 SYDVKM.

The chain has TRBV7-6 and TRBJ2-7, with unresolved D. Germline CDR1 is SGHVS and CDR2 is FNYEAQ. V was clipped by 4 bases and J by 7 bases, with 8 bases between them. CDR3 length: 11 amino acids. The CDR3 coding sequence is TGTGCCAGCAGCTCCTCAAGGGAGCAGTACTTC. Residues: CASSSSREQYF.

The V and J genes are TRBV2 and TRBJ1-2; 8 bases map to TRBD1. Trimming at V came to 6 bases and at J to 3 bases, leaving 0 bases not matched to a gene. CDR1 SNHLY and CDR2 FYNNEI come from the germline V gene. The CDR3 spans 12 residues. CDR3 loop: CASRDRDYGYTF. The CDR3 DNA reads as TGTGCCAGCAGGGACAGGGACTATGGCTACACCTTC.

The chain has TRBV7-3 and TRBJ2-7; the D is unclear. V was trimmed by 8 bases and J by 3 bases, leaving 5 bases between them. CDR1 is SGHTA, CDR2 FQGTGA, per germline. The CDR3 covers 10 residues. DNA for the CDR3: TGTGCCAGCCGACACTACGAGCAGTACTTC. Encoded protein: CASRHYEQYF.

This chain uses TRBV18 with TRBJ2-7; tentatively, D is TRBD2 (5 bases). V gave up 0 bases and J gave up 3 bases, with 9 bases separating them. The CDR3 is made up of 14 amino acids. Per the germline V gene, CDR1 is KGHSH and CDR2 is LQKENI. CDR3 residues: CASSPPGVYYEQYF. Here the CDR3 DNA reads TGTGCCAGCTCACCACCCGGGGTGTACTACGAGCAGTACTTC.

This clone has a single count. The rearrangement uses TRBV6-5 and TRBJ2-7, with TRBD2 matching 8 bases. Losses at the gene ends were 6 bases for V and 3 bases for J; bases not matched to a gene: 10. Germline V lookup: CDR1 MNHEY, CDR2 SVGAGI. This CDR3 region has 15 residues. The CDR3 loop is CASRQGGLGVYEQYF. In DNA, the CDR3 is TGTGCCAGCAGACAAGGGGGACTAGGGGTCTACGAGCAGTACTTC.

The rearrangement joins TRBV15 to TRBJ1-6; the match to TRBD1 covers 7 bases. Germline V CDR1 and CDR2: LNHNV, YYDKDF (reference sequence). The J segment lost 6 bases and the V segment lost 3 bases, leaving 5 bases of the junction unmatched. This CDR3 contains 15 residues. The CDR3 spells CATSSRQGGNSPLHF. In nucleotides, the CDR3 is TGTGCCACCAGCAGTAGACAGGGAGGTAATTCACCCCTCCACTTT.

This clone was found many times. The chain employs TRBV6-1 and TRBJ2-2, with D possibly called TRBD1 or TRBD2 (5 bases each). Per the germline V gene, CDR1 is MNHNS and CDR2 is SASEGT. This CDR3 contains 15 residues. Trimming removed 1 base at V and 5 bases at J, with 11 bases between. The CDR3 region is CASSEGIGETGELFF. The CDR3 DNA is TGTGCCAGCAGTGAAGGGATAGGGGAGACCGGGGAGCTGTTTTTT.

The chain recombines TRBV14 with TRBJ2-1; D possibly corresponds to TRBD2 (5 bases). The CDR3 totals 14 residues. V shed 1 base and J shed 10 bases, with 14 bases lying between them. Germline V gives CDR1 SGHDN, CDR2 FVKESK. The CDR3 here is CASSQGGPWEEQFF. The DNA of the CDR3 is TGTGCCAGCAGCCAAGGCGGTCCTTGGGAGGAGCAGTTCTTC.

This clone was seen only a few times. The chain couples TRBV27 to TRBJ1-1; no firm D call. V lost 4 bases to trimming and J lost 0 bases, with 6 bases between them. Germline V gene data show CDR1 as MNHEY and CDR2 as SMNVEV (reference sequence). The CDR3 runs 13 residues. CDR3 in amino acids: CASSYKLNTEAFF. CDR3 coding DNA: TGTGCCAGCAGTTACAAATTGAACACTGAAGCTTTCTTT.

This sequence joins TRBV5-1 and TRBJ2-7; possible D gene TRBD2, 6 bases. The CDR3 covers 15 residues. The V gene lost 0 bases and the J gene lost 2 bases, with 12 bases spanning the gap. Germline-derived CDR1 and CDR2 are SGHRS and YFSETQ. The CDR3 reads CASSLAGGITYEQYF. CDR3 bases: TGCGCCAGCAGCTTGGCCGGCGGGATCACCTACGAGCAGTACTTC. The full variable domain, completed using reference TRBV5-1 and TRBJ2-7, is KAGVTQTPRYLIKTRGQQVTLSCSPISGHRSVSWYQQTPGQGLQFLFEYFSETQRNKGNFPGRFSGRQFSNSRSEMNVSTLELGDSALYLCASSLAGGITYEQYFGPGTRLTVT.

This clone was seen a few times. This chain uses TRBV2 with TRBJ1-1; TRBD1 aligns across 7 bases. The ends lost 1 base at V and 10 bases at J; junction bases unmatched: 3. This CDR3 has 12 amino acids. The germline V gene has CDR1 SNHLY and CDR2 FYNNEI. The CDR3 region is CASSEVPGGAFF. The CDR3 DNA reads TGTGCCAGCAGTGAAGTGCCAGGGGGAGCTTTCTTT.

This clone was observed once. Other DNA sequences within the sample encode an identical CDR3. This chain links TRBV11-3 with TRBJ1-1; D remains unclear. Germline V gene data show CDR1 as SGHNT and CDR2 as YENEEA. The V end lost 4 bases, the J end lost 4 bases, and 10 bases lay between the germline ends. The CDR3 runs to 13 residues. As DNA, the CDR3 is TGTGCCAGCAGCTGGGCAGGTGGCACTGAAGCTTTCTTT. As protein: CASSWAGGTEAFF.